The 24 T cell receptor beta chains given below trace back to one sample, sequenced in a study of shared clonotypes between healthy human individuals. Sequencing was performed with immunoSEQ multiplex PCR; in TCRdb, only in-frame clones are kept and a portion is missing. The sample carries about 530,000 clones, about 79% recorded once. Sequenced input: PBMCs. These receptors came from a woman in her thirties or forties in good health. Some clones in this sample may be carry-over from other donors' samples.

The chain is built from TRBV7-8 and TRBJ2-3; D is perhaps TRBD1 or TRBD2 (5 bases each). The CDR3 sequence is 15 residues long. V lost 8 bases and J lost 8, with 23 bases in between. CDR1 and CDR2 (germline): SGHVS, FQNEAQ. The DNA of the CDR3 is TGTGCCAGCGCCGGGGACCCCCGTCGGACGGGTACGCAGTATTTT. It encodes CASAGDPRRTGTQYF.

This clone was observed a single time. The CDR3 sequence: CASSPTGIGNEQFF. CDR3 nucleotide sequence: TGTGCCAGCAGCCCTACAGGTATCGGGAATGAGCAGTTCTTC. The chain combines TRBV7-7 with TRBJ2-1; D might be TRBD1 (5 bases). Germline CDR1 reads SSHAT; CDR2 reads FNYEAQ (reference sequence). V dropped 5 bases and J dropped 7 bases, with 15 bases sitting between them. This CDR3 contains 14 residues.

This chain connects TRBV5-1 to TRBJ2-3; the D is unclear. Trimming took 0 bases from V and 8 from J, leaving 16 bases between them. CDR1 and CDR2 (germline): SGHRS, YFSETQ. The CDR3 loop spans 15 amino acids. The CDR3 loop is CASSLAGPPLGTQYF. The DNA of the CDR3 is TGCGCCAGCAGCTTGGCCGGACCCCCTTTGGGTACGCAGTATTTT. Based on the CDR3 plus reference TRBV5-1 and TRBJ2-3, the full variable domain is KAGVTQTPRYLIKTRGQQVTLSCSPISGHRSVSWYQQTPGQGLQFLFEYFSETQRNKGNFPGRFSGRQFSNSRSEMNVSTLELGDSALYLCASSLAGPPLGTQYFGPGTRLTVL.

A single count supports this clone. J is TRBJ2-6 and V is TRBV5-5, with 8 bases that match TRBD1. V shed 0 bases, J shed 0 bases, and the junction held 5 bases outside the gene matches. Germline V gives CDR1 SGHKS, CDR2 YYEKEE (reference sequence). This CDR3 spans 18 amino acids. CDR3 coding DNA: TGTGCCAGCAGCTTGGGGGACAGGTCAAGCTCTGGGGCCAACGTCCTGACTTTC. Residues: CASSLGDRSSSGANVLTF.

The V call is TRBV30, the J call TRBJ2-2, with TRBD2 identical over 10 bases. The V gene end was trimmed by 4 bases and the J gene end by 4 bases; junction bases not matched to a gene: 3. The CDR3 has 14 residues. CDR1 and CDR2 from the germline V gene are GTSNPN and SVGIG (reference sequence). The CDR3 reads CAWTSGRSTGELFF. CDR3 DNA sequence: TGTGCCTGGACTAGCGGGAGATCCACCGGGGAGCTGTTTTTT. The complete variable domain, with remaining parts taken from reference TRBV30 and TRBJ2-2, reads SQTIHQWPATLVQPVGSPLSLECTVEGTSNPNLYWYRQAAGRGLQLLFYSVGIGQISSEVPQNLSASRPQDRQFILSSKKLLLSDSGFYLCAWTSGRSTGELFFGEGSRLTVL.

This clone has a single count. The chain links TRBV11-3 to TRBJ2-1, with 9 positions matching TRBD2. Germline CDR1 reads SGHNT; CDR2 reads YENEEA. The V gene end was trimmed by 0 bases and the J gene end by 14 bases; junction bases not matched to a gene: 5. The CDR3 has 13 amino acids. CDR3 residues: CASSLEPGGREFF. The CDR3 coding sequence is TGTGCCAGCAGCTTAGAACCAGGCGGGAGGGAGTTCTTC.

J is TRBJ2-7 and V is TRBV7-9; 9 bases map to TRBD1. The CDR3 contains 13 residues. V dropped 5 bases and J dropped 5; count of bases not matched to a gene: 4. Per germline, CDR1 SEHNR and CDR2 FQNEAQ (reference sequence). The CDR3 sequence: CASSRDRVDEQYF. CDR3 coding DNA: TGTGCCAGCAGCCGGGACAGGGTCGACGAGCAGTACTTC.

The rearrangement joins TRBV5-8 to TRBJ1-1; the match to TRBD1 covers 8 bases. This CDR3 region has 14 residues. CDR1 is SGHTS and CDR2 is YDEGEE in the germline V gene. J gave up 4 bases and V 4 bases, and 6 bases lay outside the gene matches. CDR3 protein: CASSPRTGSTEAFF. Written as DNA, the CDR3 is TGTGCCAGCAGCCCCAGGACAGGGAGCACTGAAGCTTTCTTT.

The V and J genes are TRBV19 and TRBJ1-2; 10 nucleotides agree with TRBD1. The CDR3 is made up of 14 amino acids. Germline CDR1 and CDR2: LNHDA and SQIVND (reference sequence). Germline trimming cut 6 bases from V and 5 bases from J; bases unmatched to any gene: 6. CDR3 coding DNA: TGTGCCAGTAGGAGACCGGGACAGGGGTATGGCTACACCTTC. The encoded protein is CASRRPGQGYGYTF.

The chain is built from TRBV5-1 and TRBJ2-1, with TRBD1 matching 11 bases. The trim removed 2 bases at V and 2 bases at J, leaving 3 bases unmatched. CDR3 length: 16 residues. Per germline, CDR1 SGHRS and CDR2 YFSETQ. CDR3 protein: CASSLGDRGAYNEQFF. CDR3 DNA sequence: TGCGCCAGCAGCTTAGGGGACAGGGGGGCCTACAATGAGCAGTTCTTC.

Comment on this clone: The identical CDR3 is also encoded by other nucleotide sequences in the sample. DNA for the CDR3: TGTGCCAGCAGTGCCGGGAGGCAGGGGAATCAGCCCCAGCATTTT. It is translated as CASSAGRQGNQPQHF. The gene calls are TRBV2 and TRBJ1-5, with D possibly matching TRBD1 (6 bases). The germline CDR1 and CDR2 sequences are SNHLY and FYNNEI. This CDR3 is built from 15 residues. V lost 4 bases, J lost 4 bases, and 14 bases lay in between.

The J gene is TRBJ2-1, the V gene TRBV2; 10 nucleotides align to TRBD2. Germline V gene lookup returns CDR1 SNHLY and CDR2 FYNNEI. V shed 8 bases, J shed 3 bases, and the junction held 4 bases outside the gene matches. This CDR3 has 14 amino acids. CDR3 region: CASLRTSGYNEQFF. CDR3 nucleotides: TGTGCCAGCCTTAGGACTAGCGGCTACAATGAGCAGTTCTTC.

The chain carries TRBV7-2 and TRBJ2-3, with 9 bases aligning to TRBD2. This CDR3 contains 16 residues. V lost 5 bases, J lost 4 bases, and 10 bases stayed unmatched. CDR1 and CDR2 from the germline V gene are SGHTA and FQGNSA. The CDR3 is CASSRSSGMGPDTQYF. CDR3 in DNA: TGTGCCAGCAGCAGATCTAGCGGGATGGGTCCAGATACGCAGTATTTT. The whole variable domain, remainder taken from reference TRBV7-2 and TRBJ2-3, is GAGVSQSPSNKVTEKGKDVELRCDPISGHTALYWYRQSLGQGLEFLIYFQGNSAPDKSGLPSDRFSAERTGGSVSTLTIQRTQQEDSAVYLCASSRSSGMGPDTQYFGPGTRLTVL.

This clone was detected only once. The chain employs TRBV11-2 and TRBJ1-2; D possibly corresponds to TRBD1 (6 bases). This CDR3 has 15 residues. Germline CDR1 is SGHAT and CDR2 is FQNNGV. V dropped 0 bases and J dropped 1 base, with 9 bases sitting between them. CDR3 sequence (DNA): TGTGCCAGCAGCTTAGACAGGGGTTTTAACTATGGCTACACCTTC. It is translated as CASSLDRGFNYGYTF.

The CDR3 region is CAKGRSNEKLFF. DNA for the CDR3: TGTGCCAAAGGTCGGTCTAATGAAAAACTGTTTTTT. The chain employs TRBV12-5 and TRBJ1-4; D call uncertain. This CDR3 has 12 amino acids. Germline CDR1 LGHNT, CDR2 FRNRAP.

This clone was found a few times. This sequence joins TRBV19 and TRBJ2-7; D gene unclear. Germline CDR1 and CDR2: LNHDA and SQIVND (reference sequence). This CDR3 spans 9 amino acids. V dropped 6 bases and J dropped 5 bases, with 2 bases sitting between them. CDR3 region: CASSHEQYF. The CDR3 DNA is TGTGCCAGTAGCCACGAGCAGTACTTC.

The V call is TRBV7-9, the J call TRBJ2-5; D unclear. CDR1 and CDR2 from the germline V gene are SEHNR and FQNEAQ (reference sequence). The CDR3 totals 11 residues. Trimming removed 4 bases from V and 3 bases from J, with 3 bases in between. CDR3 protein: CASSSKETQYF. For the CDR3, the DNA is TGTGCCAGCAGCTCCAAAGAGACCCAGTACTTC. Full variable domain (rest looked up from reference TRBV7-9 and TRBJ2-5): DTGVSQNPRHKITKRGQNVTFRCDPISEHNRLYWYRQTLGQGPEFLTYFQNEAQLEKSRLLSDRFSAERPKGSFSTLEIQRTEQGDSAMYLCASSSKETQYFGPGTRLLVL.

This chain links TRBV10-3 with TRBJ2-7, with D perhaps TRBD2 (5 bases). There are 12 residues in the CDR3. Germline CDR1 and CDR2: ENHRY and SYGVKD. Trimming pared 0 bases from V and 5 bases from J, leaving 5 bases between. The CDR3 sequence is CAISESRDEQYF. The DNA for the CDR3 is TGTGCCATCAGTGAGTCGAGGGACGAGCAGTACTTC.

This clone was recorded only once. The V call is TRBV7-2, the J call TRBJ1-1; D is unclear. Germline assignment: CDR1 SGHTA and CDR2 FQGNSA. The CDR3 contains 13 residues. V gave up 5 bases and J gave up 11 bases, with 18 bases separating them. The CDR3, as DNA: TGTGCCAGCAGCCTTAGAAGCGACTCCTCGGCTTTCTTT. It encodes CASSLRSDSSAFF. Full variable domain (rest looked up from reference TRBV7-2 and TRBJ1-1): GAGVSQSPSNKVTEKGKDVELRCDPISGHTALYWYRQSLGQGLEFLIYFQGNSAPDKSGLPSDRFSAERTGGSVSTLTIQRTQQEDSAVYLCASSLRSDSSAFFGQGTRLTVV.

This chain joins TRBV6-1 and TRBJ1-3; a weak D match, TRBD1 (6 bases). Trimming shortened V by 3 bases and J by 8 bases, and 20 bases separated the two germline ends. CDR3 length equals 16 residues. Per germline, CDR1 MNHNS and CDR2 SASEGT. DNA of the CDR3: TGTGCCAGCAGTGAGGACAGTGCGGCACTTGTCGACACCATATATTTT. Its translation is CASSEDSAALVDTIYF.

The genes are TRBV5-6 and TRBJ1-1; no reliable D call. The ends were cut back, 1 base at V and 0 bases at J, with 7 bases in the middle. The germline gives CDR1 SGHDT, CDR2 YYEEEE. The CDR3 has 14 residues. The CDR3 region is CASSLYGVNTEAFF. In DNA, the CDR3 is TGTGCCAGCAGCTTGTACGGGGTGAACACTGAAGCTTTCTTT.

The rearrangement joins TRBV7-9 to TRBJ2-1, with 9 bases fitting TRBD2. The CDR3 covers 16 residues. V lost 1 base to trimming and J lost 0 bases; unmatched junction nucleotides: 1. Germline CDR1 is SEHNR and CDR2 is FQNEAQ (reference sequence). The CDR3 reads CASSLGGGGSYNEQFF. CDR3 sequence (DNA): TGTGCCAGCAGCTTAGGCGGGGGGGGCTCCTACAATGAGCAGTTCTTC.

This clone was seen repeatedly, ten times or more. The rearrangement uses TRBV6-4 and TRBJ1-1, with D possibly being TRBD1 (6 bases). Between the trimmed V and J ends, which lost 4 bases and 4 bases, there was a span of 13 bases. CDR1 and CDR2 (germline): MRHNA, SNTAGT. This CDR3 region has 14 residues. CDR3 DNA: TGTGCCAGCAGTGCTGACTGGGGGGCCACTGAAGCTTTCTTT. Protein: CASSADWGATEAFF.

Notes on this clone: A read error is possible here, since a much larger clone lies one base away. This chain links TRBV5-1 with TRBJ1-5, with 7 bases fitting TRBD1. With 4 bases clipped from V and 8 bases from J, the junction kept 12 bases outside the gene matches. The CDR3 spans 15 residues. Per the germline V gene, CDR1 is SGHRS and CDR2 is YFSETQ. The CDR3 DNA reads as TGCGCCAGCAGCCAGGGACAGAGGGCCGGGGAGCCCCAGCATTTT. Amino acids: CASSQGQRAGEPQHF.